The clone carrying this TCR beta chain was picked up one time. The antigen is not known. This specimen comes from a study of cytomegalovirus exposure and HLA in healthy donors. The wider study: Drawn from HLA-typed donors, some 80 million unique TCRs were held in an early data release.

The study, taken as a whole, reports: In an earlier analysis, most TCR beta V segments were productive about 87% or about 30% of the time. Of the V segments, some could not be distinguished, including TRBV6-2 and TRBV6-3, and were excluded.

It was with 60 Vbeta and 13 Jbeta primers that the PCR ran. Sequencing used immunoSEQ multiplex PCR; TCRdb keeps in-frame clones, though not all of them. Among approximately 210,000 clones listed, roughly 79% were seen once. Germline CDR1 reads SGHRS; CDR2 reads YFSETQ. Germline trimming cut 3 bases from V and 4 bases from J; bases unmatched to any gene: 7. The CDR3 has 15 amino acids. The sample taken for sequencing was PBMCs. The sequence came from a male donor in good health and CMV-seronegative. V usage is TRBV5-1 and J usage is TRBJ2-7, with 10 bases matching TRBD2. The CDR3 region is CASSSQREGVYEQYF. The CDR3 DNA sequence: TGCGCCAGCAGCTCCCAGCGGGAGGGTGTTTACGAGCAGTACTTC.